One and the same sample provided the 13 T cell receptor beta chains below, sequenced in a study of identical twins. TCRdb independently ran MiXCR on the 5' RACE reads; one entry per CDR3 protein. Of a few hundred thousand distinct CDR3 sequences listed, 20% to 25% are singletons. These records were also assigned to another study, of T cells expressing NK-cell markers.

The material sequenced was CD4+ T cells sorted from blood. The receptors stem from a woman aged 18 to 35 in good health.

This clonotype was counted at least ten times. The genes are TRBV12-3 or TRBV12-4 and TRBJ2-7, with unresolved D. Trimming pared 2 bases from V and 5 bases from J, leaving 10 bases between. The CDR3 spans 13 residues. CDR3 bases: TGTGCCAGCAGTTTAAACGGCCCTCACGAGCAGTACTTC. Amino acid sequence: CASSLNGPHEQYF.

The genes are TRBV6-5 and TRBJ1-1; 7 positions match TRBD1. Germline values: CDR1 MNHEY, CDR2 SVGAGI. Trimming took 2 bases from V and 0 from J; bases not matched to a gene: 3. The CDR3 sequence is 15 residues long. For the CDR3, the DNA is TGTGCCAGCAGTTACGCAGGGGGGATGAACACTGAAGCTTTCTTT. Protein: CASSYAGGMNTEAFF.

This clonotype was counted a few times. The chain is built from TRBV18 and TRBJ1-4; D gene ambiguous. Germline V gene lookup returns CDR1 KGHSH and CDR2 LQKENI. Trimming pared 4 bases from V and 4 bases from J, leaving 16 bases between. The CDR3 sequence is 16 residues long. CDR3 DNA: TGTGCCAGCTCACTAGGTCCGAACTTGGTTAATGAAAAACTGTTTTTT. Encoded protein: CASSLGPNLVNEKLFF.

V and J are TRBV7-9 and TRBJ1-4; D remains ambiguous. Deletions cut 1 base from V and 5 bases from J, with 17 bases between. Looked up from germline, CDR1 is SEHNR and CDR2 is FQNEAQ (reference sequence). The CDR3 length is 17 residues. The CDR3 loop reads CASSLGGWREQNEKLFF. CDR3 DNA sequence: TGTGCCAGCAGCTTAGGGGGTTGGAGGGAGCAAAATGAAAAACTGTTTTTT.

This clonotype has a handful of counts. The rearrangement uses TRBV12-3 or TRBV12-4 and TRBJ1-2; no clear D gene. With 3 bases removed from V and 3 bases from J, the gap between germline ends came to 5 bases. This CDR3 is built from 12 residues. The CDR3: CASSFADYGYTF. In nucleotides, the CDR3 is TGTGCCAGCAGTTTCGCCGACTATGGCTACACCTTC.

The rearrangement uses TRBV29-1 and TRBJ1-1; unclear D gene. The CDR3 contains 14 residues. The germline CDR1 and CDR2 sequences are SQVTM and ANQGSEA. Trimming took 3 bases from V and 4 from J, leaving 15 bases between them. Here the CDR3 reads CSVDRADLVTEAFF. For the CDR3, the DNA is TGCAGCGTTGACAGAGCCGATTTGGTCACTGAAGCTTTCTTT.

This clonotype was seen only a few times. The chain has TRBV20-1 and TRBJ2-1; TRBD2 aligns across 7 bases. Trimming at V came to 3 bases and at J to 5 bases, leaving 7 bases not matched to a gene. Germline CDR1 and CDR2: DFQATT and SNEGSKA (reference sequence). The CDR3 covers 14 residues. CDR3 amino acids: CSASVGRIHNEQFF. In nucleotides, the CDR3 is TGCAGTGCTAGTGTCGGGAGGATCCACAATGAGCAGTTCTTC.

This clonotype has a count of ten or more. The junction does not match germline at one end; this may be a read error. The chain is built from TRBV5-1 and TRBJ2-5, with a possible D match to TRBD2 (5 bases). There are 13 residues in the CDR3. Germline values: CDR1 SGHRS, CDR2 YFSETQ. The chain's CDR3 is CASSLGNQETQYF. CDR3 coding DNA: TGTGCCAGCAGCCTCGGGAACCAAGAGACCCAGTACTTC.

The V call is TRBV20-1, the J call TRBJ2-3, with 13 bases aligning to TRBD2. The CDR3 is made up of 13 amino acids. Germline V CDR1 and CDR2: DFQATT, SNEGSKA (reference sequence). J was trimmed by 9 bases and V by 7 bases; bases with no gene match: 7. As DNA, the CDR3 is TGCAGTGGACTAGCGGGGGGTCGGGAAACGCAGTATTTT. This codes for CSGLAGGRETQYF.

The table lists this clonotype with a few counts. The J gene is TRBJ2-3, the V gene TRBV29-1, with D maybe TRBD1 (6 bases). Germline V gene sequence: CDR1 SQVTM, CDR2 ANQGSEA. This CDR3 has 14 residues. The germline V and J ends were trimmed by 7 bases and 0 bases, with 14 bases remaining between them. CDR3 sequence (DNA): TGCAGCGCCTTCAAAAGGGGGAGCACAGATACGCAGTATTTT. It codes for CSAFKRGSTDTQYF.

This clonotype was found many times. The chain couples TRBV6-1 to TRBJ1-5; 10 bases map to TRBD1. The germline gives CDR1 MNHNS, CDR2 SASEGT. The junction had 3 bases not matched to a gene; V was cut back by 5 bases and J by 5 bases. This CDR3 contains 14 residues. The CDR3 sequence: CASSRQGADQPQHF. CDR3 bases: TGTGCCAGCAGTCGACAGGGGGCGGATCAGCCCCAGCATTTT.

The CDR3 sequence: CASSLRGINEKLFF. Here the CDR3 DNA reads TGTGCCAGCAGCTTACGGGGGATCAATGAAAAACTGTTTTTT. The chain couples TRBV7-8 to TRBJ1-4; D might be TRBD1 (5 bases). Germline V gives CDR1 SGHVS, CDR2 FQNEAQ. This CDR3 is built from 14 residues. Trimming removed 2 bases from V and 5 bases from J, with 9 bases in between.

This sequence joins TRBV7-9 and TRBJ2-3, with 8 bases fitting TRBD2. The CDR3 has 16 residues. Per germline, CDR1 SEHNR and CDR2 FQNEAQ (reference sequence). The V and J ends lost 2 bases and 1 base, in that order; junction bases with no gene match: 5. The CDR3 reads CASSLRSRGGTDTQYF. Here the CDR3 DNA reads TGTGCCAGCAGCTTAAGGTCGCGGGGGGGCACAGATACGCAGTATTTT. Together with reference TRBV7-9 and TRBJ2-3, the CDR3 gives the full variable domain: DTGVSQNPRHKITKRGQNVTFRCDPISEHNRLYWYRQTLGQGPEFLTYFQNEAQLEKSRLLSDRFSAERPKGSFSTLEIQRTEQGDSAMYLCASSLRSRGGTDTQYFGPGTRLTVL.